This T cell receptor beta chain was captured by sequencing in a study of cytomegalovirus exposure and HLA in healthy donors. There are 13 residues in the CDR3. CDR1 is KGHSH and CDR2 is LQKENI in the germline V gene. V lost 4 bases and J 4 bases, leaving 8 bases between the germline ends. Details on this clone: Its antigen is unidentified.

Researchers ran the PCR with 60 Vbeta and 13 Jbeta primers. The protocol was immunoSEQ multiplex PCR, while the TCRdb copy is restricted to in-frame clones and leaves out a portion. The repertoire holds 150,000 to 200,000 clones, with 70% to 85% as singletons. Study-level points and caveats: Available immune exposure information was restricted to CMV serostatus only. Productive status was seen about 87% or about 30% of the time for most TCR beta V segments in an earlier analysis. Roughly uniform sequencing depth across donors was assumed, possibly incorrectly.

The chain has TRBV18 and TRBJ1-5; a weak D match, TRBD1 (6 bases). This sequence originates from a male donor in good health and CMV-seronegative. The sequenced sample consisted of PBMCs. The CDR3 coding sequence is TGTGCCAGCTCACAACAGGGTAATCAGCCCCAGCATTTT. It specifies CASSQQGNQPQHF.